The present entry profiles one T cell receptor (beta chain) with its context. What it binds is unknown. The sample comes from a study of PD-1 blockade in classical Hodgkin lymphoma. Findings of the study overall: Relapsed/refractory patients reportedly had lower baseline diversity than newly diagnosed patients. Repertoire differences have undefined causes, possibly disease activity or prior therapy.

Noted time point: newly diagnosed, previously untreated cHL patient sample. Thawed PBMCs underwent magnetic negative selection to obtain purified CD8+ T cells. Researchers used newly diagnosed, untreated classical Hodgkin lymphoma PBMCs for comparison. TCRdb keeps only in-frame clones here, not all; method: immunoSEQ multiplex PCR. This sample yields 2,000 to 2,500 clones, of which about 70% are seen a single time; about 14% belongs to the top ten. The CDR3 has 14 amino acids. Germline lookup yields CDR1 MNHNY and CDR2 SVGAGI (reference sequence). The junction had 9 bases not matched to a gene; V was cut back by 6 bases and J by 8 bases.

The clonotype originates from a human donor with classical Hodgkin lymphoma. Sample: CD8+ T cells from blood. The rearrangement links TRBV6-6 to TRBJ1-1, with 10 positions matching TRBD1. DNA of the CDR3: TGTGCCAGCAGGGCGGGACAGGGGCCGTTCGAAGCTTTCTTT. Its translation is CASRAGQGPFEAFF.